Each of the 26 T cell receptor beta chains below was sequenced from the same sample in a study of cytomegalovirus exposure and HLA in healthy donors. A multiplex PCR was run with 60 Vbeta primers and 13 Jbeta primers. The table came from immunoSEQ multiplex PCR; TCRdb's copy has only in-frame clones and leaves some out. The sample shows fewer than 200,000 clones, 81% of them seen only once. The sequenced sample was PBMCs. The receptors come from a middle-aged man in good health and CMV-seropositive.

The gene calls are TRBV11-3 and TRBJ2-2, with 13 bases matching TRBD2. This CDR3 contains 16 residues. Unmatched junction bases numbered 6, after V lost 4 bases and J lost 7 bases. The germline CDR1 and CDR2 sequences are SGHNT and YENEEA. This CDR3 reads CASSSWTSGGFGELFF. DNA for the CDR3: TGTGCCAGCAGCTCCTGGACTAGCGGGGGTTTCGGGGAGCTGTTTTTT.

This clone occurred once. DNA for the CDR3: TGTGCCAGCAGCCTAATCGCATCATTCGGGGACACCATATATTTT. Translation: CASSLIASFGDTIYF. The chain carries TRBV5-6 and TRBJ1-3; no firm D call. CDR3 length equals 15 residues. Germline lookup yields CDR1 SGHDT and CDR2 YYEEEE. V was clipped by 4 bases and J by 8 bases, with 19 bases between them.

The gene calls are TRBV7-8 and TRBJ1-2, with TRBD1 as a possible D gene (6 bases). V was trimmed by 2 bases and J by 5 bases, leaving 9 bases between them. This CDR3 has 13 amino acids. Germline CDR1 is SGHVS and CDR2 is FQNEAQ. CDR3 protein: CASSLSGVYGYTF. The CDR3 DNA sequence: TGTGCCAGCAGCTTATCAGGGGTATATGGCTACACCTTC.

In DNA, the CDR3 is TGTGCCAGCAGCCTCAGTGACAGCCTCTCCTACGAGCAGTACTTC. Amino acids: CASSLSDSLSYEQYF. The rearrangement uses TRBV11-2 and TRBJ2-7; tentative D call: TRBD1 (5 bases). The germline CDR1 and CDR2 sequences are SGHAT and FQNNGV. There are 15 residues in the CDR3. Trimming cost V 5 bases and J 0 bases, with 14 bases left between them.

This chain uses TRBV9 with TRBJ1-6; D unresolved. Looked up from germline, CDR1 is SGDLS and CDR2 is YYNGEE. The CDR3 runs to 14 residues. Trimming pared 0 bases from V and 8 bases from J, leaving 9 bases between. CDR3 nucleotides: TGTGCCAGCAGCGTAGACGGGGAGGATTCACCCCTCCACTTT. Translated: CASSVDGEDSPLHF.

This clone was seen only a few times. The V and J genes are TRBV7-3 and TRBJ2-7; no definite D call. The CDR3 is 15 residues long. Trimming pared 0 bases from V and 2 bases from J, leaving 11 bases between. Germline CDR1 SGHTA, CDR2 FQGTGA. CDR3 amino acids: CASSLTSGPTYEQYF. As DNA, the CDR3 is TGTGCCAGCAGCTTAACGTCAGGCCCGACCTACGAGCAGTACTTC.

The V gene is TRBV5-1, the J gene TRBJ2-7, with D perhaps TRBD2 (6 bases). Germline V gene sequence: CDR1 SGHRS, CDR2 YFSETQ. The CDR3 covers 13 residues. Between the trimmed V and J ends, which lost 2 bases and 3 bases, there was a span of 9 bases. In DNA form, the CDR3 reads TGCGCCAGCAGCTTAGGGGAGGTCTACGAGCAGTACTTC. Protein: CASSLGEVYEQYF.

The rearrangement uses TRBV5-1 and TRBJ2-3; a possible D gene is TRBD2 (6 bases). Germline V gene data show CDR1 as SGHRS and CDR2 as YFSETQ. Trimming took off 7 bases at V and 6 bases at J, with 15 bases between the two ends. The CDR3 has 13 amino acids. CDR3 coding DNA: TGCGCCAGCTCACGACTAGAGGGCGATACGCAGTATTTT. Amino acid sequence: CASSRLEGDTQYF.

The J gene is TRBJ2-2, the V gene TRBV23-1; D unclear. TRBV23-1 is marked as an open reading frame, function uncertain. V gave up 9 bases and J gave up 0 bases, with 11 bases separating them. The CDR3 totals 14 residues. CDR3 in amino acids: CASCGQTNTGELFF. The DNA of the CDR3 is TGCGCCAGTTGTGGGCAGACGAACACCGGGGAGCTGTTTTTT.

The rearrangement joins TRBV15 to TRBJ2-7; TRBD1 aligns across 7 bases. CDR3 length equals 15 residues. V dropped 3 bases and J dropped 0; count of bases not matched to a gene: 5. Germline V gives CDR1 LNHNV, CDR2 YYDKDF (reference sequence). The CDR3 sequence is CATSSEDRTSYEQYF. The CDR3 DNA sequence: TGTGCCACCAGCAGTGAGGACAGGACCTCCTACGAGCAGTACTTC. The full variable domain, completed using reference TRBV15 and TRBJ2-7, is DAMVIQNPRYQVTQFGKPVTLSCSQTLNHNVMYWYQQKSSQAPKLLFHYYDKDFNNEADTPDNFQSRRPNTSFCFLDIRSPGLGDTAMYLCATSSEDRTSYEQYFGPGTRLTVT.

The V and J genes are TRBV9 and TRBJ1-2, with a tentative D call TRBD1 (6 bases). The CDR3 length is 15 residues. CDR1 is SGDLS, CDR2 YYNGEE, per germline. V shed 0 bases and J shed 5 bases, with 14 bases lying between them. In DNA form, the CDR3 reads TGTGCCAGCAGCGTAGGGGAAACAGGGTTTTATGGCTACACCTTC. It translates to CASSVGETGFYGYTF.

The CDR3 spells CASSSGLAGATGELFF. The CDR3 DNA is TGTGCCAGCAGTTCGGGACTAGCGGGAGCCACCGGGGAGCTGTTTTTT. This chain joins TRBV28 and TRBJ2-2; TRBD2 matches at 14 bases. Trimming at V came to 4 bases and at J to 4 bases, leaving 2 bases not matched to a gene. Germline V gene data show CDR1 as MDHEN and CDR2 as SYDVKM. This CDR3 region has 16 residues.

The CDR3 DNA is TGTGCCAGCAGACCCCGGGGGAGCTCCTACAATGAGCAGTTCTTC. This codes for CASRPRGSSYNEQFF. The V gene is TRBV7-9, the J gene TRBJ2-1; maybe TRBD2 (6 bases). The CDR3 has 15 amino acids. V was clipped by 6 bases and J by 0 bases, with 12 bases between them. Germline-derived CDR1 and CDR2 are SEHNR and FQNEAQ (reference sequence).

The chain couples TRBV7-2 to TRBJ1-1; D uncertain. Trimming left V 5 bases short and J 1 base short, with 23 bases between. There are 18 residues in the CDR3. Germline V gene sequence: CDR1 SGHTA, CDR2 FQGNSA. The CDR3 nucleotides read TGTGCCAGCAGCCCATTCGGGAGCCCGAACGGAGGGAACACTGAAGCTTTCTTT. This gives the protein CASSPFGSPNGGNTEAFF. Combining the CDR3 with reference TRBV7-2 and TRBJ1-1 gives the whole variable domain GAGVSQSPSNKVTEKGKDVELRCDPISGHTALYWYRQSLGQGLEFLIYFQGNSAPDKSGLPSDRFSAERTGGSVSTLTIQRTQQEDSAVYLCASSPFGSPNGGNTEAFFGQGTRLTVV.

A remark on this clone: Additional DNA sequences in this sample encode the identical CDR3. The chain carries TRBV13 and TRBJ1-1, with a weak D call TRBD1 (6 bases). Germline V gives CDR1 PRHDT, CDR2 FYEKMQ (reference sequence). This CDR3 region has 13 residues. V was clipped by 3 bases and J by 7 bases, with 12 bases between them. CDR3 in amino acids: CASSLTGGIEAFF. The CDR3 DNA sequence: TGTGCCAGCAGCTTGACAGGTGGAATTGAAGCTTTCTTT.

The V and J genes are TRBV5-1 and TRBJ1-2, with D tentatively TRBD1 (6 bases). This CDR3 comprises 16 residues. V was cut by 1 base and J by 4 bases, with 17 bases left in between. The V gene's germline CDR1 is SGHRS and CDR2 YFSETQ. CDR3 DNA: TGCGCCAGCAGCTTGAACCCATCAGGGGCGGGCTATGGCTACACCTTC. It encodes CASSLNPSGAGYGYTF.

This clone was picked up one time. The chain joins TRBV19 to TRBJ1-5; D is possibly TRBD1 (5 bases). From germline, CDR1 is LNHDA and CDR2 SQIVND (reference sequence). The CDR3 loop spans 14 amino acids. V lost 3 bases and J lost 2, with 8 bases in between. CDR3 bases: TGTGCCAGTAGTATCCTAGGGGGCAATCAGCCCCAGCATTTT. This sequence encodes CASSILGGNQPQHF. The whole variable domain, filled in from reference TRBV19 and TRBJ1-5, reads DGGITQSPKYLFRKEGQNVTLSCEQNLNHDAMYWYRQDPGQGLRLIYYSQIVNDFQKGDIAEGYSVSREKKESFPLTVTSAQKNPTAFYLCASSILGGNQPQHFGDGTRLSIL.

The chain recombines TRBV11-2 with TRBJ2-7, with D perhaps TRBD1 (5 bases). Trimming removed 4 bases at V and 3 bases at J, with 7 bases between. This CDR3 spans 12 amino acids. In germline, CDR1 is SGHAT, CDR2 FQNNGV. This CDR3 reads CASSSQGYEQYF. The DNA for the CDR3 is TGTGCCAGCAGCTCTCAGGGCTACGAGCAGTACTTC.

V and J are TRBV19 and TRBJ2-1; 9 bases are a match to TRBD1. The V and J ends lost 4 bases and 6 bases, in that order; junction bases with no gene match: 10. CDR3 length equals 16 residues. CDR1 LNHDA and CDR2 SQIVND come from the germline V gene (reference sequence). The CDR3 nucleotides read TGTGCCAGTAGTACATACTTCACGACAGGGGGCAATGAGCAGTTCTTC. Translated, it gives CASSTYFTTGGNEQFF.

The chain is built from TRBV5-4 and TRBJ2-5; D not certain. The CDR3 has 12 residues. V lost 4 bases and J 4 bases, leaving 8 bases between the germline ends. Germline values: CDR1 SGHNT, CDR2 YYREEE (reference sequence). CDR3: CASSRARETQYF. The CDR3 DNA sequence: TGTGCCAGCAGCCGCGCGAGAGAGACCCAGTACTTC.

The rearrangement joins TRBV6-1 to TRBJ2-1, with 9 positions matching TRBD2. J was trimmed by 5 bases and V by 5 bases; bases with no gene match: 4. Germline assignment: CDR1 MNHNS and CDR2 SASEGT. This CDR3 has 14 amino acids. The CDR3 DNA is TGTGCCAGCAGTCGACTAGCGGAGAACAATGAGCAGTTCTTC. It is translated as CASSRLAENNEQFF.

The chain carries TRBV6-1 and TRBJ1-2; the D is unclear. There are 11 residues in the CDR3. V lost 8 bases and J lost 0, with 4 bases in between. Germline V lookup: CDR1 MNHNS, CDR2 SASEGT. The CDR3: CASGANYGYTF. The DNA for the CDR3 is TGTGCCAGCGGAGCTAACTATGGCTACACCTTC.

The V call is TRBV15, the J call TRBJ2-5, with D maybe TRBD1 (5 bases). CDR3 length equals 13 residues. V lost 2 bases and J 5 bases, leaving 9 bases between the germline ends. Germline CDR1 reads LNHNV; CDR2 reads YYDKDF (reference sequence). The CDR3 here is CATSRSGAETQYF. The CDR3 DNA sequence: TGTGCCACCAGCAGAAGTGGGGCGGAGACCCAGTACTTC.

The V gene is TRBV18, the J gene TRBJ2-3; 11 nucleotides match TRBD2. From germline, CDR1 is KGHSH and CDR2 LQKENI. V trimming: 3 bases; J trimming: 1 base; junction bases outside the gene matches: 3. The CDR3 extends over 16 amino acids. The CDR3 DNA sequence: TGTGCCAGCTCACCCCTAGCGGGGGGAGGCACAGATACGCAGTATTTT. Its translation: CASSPLAGGGTDTQYF.

The V gene is TRBV15, the J gene TRBJ2-5; 8 bases are shared with TRBD1. Trimming removed 1 base from V and 0 bases from J; junction bases left unmatched: 4. Germline V CDR1 and CDR2: LNHNV, YYDKDF (reference sequence). The CDR3 consists of 16 residues. CDR3: CATSRGQGKYQETQYF. CDR3 bases: TGTGCCACCAGCAGAGGACAGGGGAAGTACCAAGAGACCCAGTACTTC.

V and J are TRBV18 and TRBJ2-5; 7 bases map to TRBD2. The CDR3 has 15 amino acids. V lost 1 base to trimming and J lost 1 base; unmatched junction nucleotides: 3. Per germline, CDR1 KGHSH and CDR2 LQKENI. The CDR3 sequence is CASSPRGGSQETQYF. The CDR3 DNA sequence: TGTGCCAGCTCACCACGGGGAGGGTCCCAAGAGACCCAGTACTTC.